This T cell receptor beta chain was sequenced in a study of blood T cell repertoires in COVID-19. Whole-study context: Samples taken during acute and convalescent COVID-19 were collected in the United States, Italy and Spain. Sources were T cells, B-cell-depleted T cells, or PBMCs; the material itself was cDNA or gDNA.

Authors' methods: Estimates of nucleated cell counts were drawn from the amplification of reference gene primers. Measured with immunoSEQ multiplex PCR; TCRdb has only the in-frame clones, and not every one. V, J and clone size are taken as reported in that table, and D and trimming were inferred from the DNA itself. The table includes some 200,000 clones, roughly four fifths detected once. The CDR3 spans 16 residues. CDR1 and CDR2 (germline): SGHKS, YYEKEE (reference sequence). V lost 2 bases and J 0 bases, leaving 12 bases between the germline ends. The V call is TRBV5-5, the J call TRBJ1-5; D unclear. The clonotype comes from a woman aged 40 to 55 with acute or convalescent COVID-19. Sequencing was carried out using peripheral blood. As DNA, the CDR3 is TGTGCCAGCAGCTTTGGGCCGGATTATAGCAATCAGCCCCAGCATTTT. Its protein product is CASSFGPDYSNQPQHF.